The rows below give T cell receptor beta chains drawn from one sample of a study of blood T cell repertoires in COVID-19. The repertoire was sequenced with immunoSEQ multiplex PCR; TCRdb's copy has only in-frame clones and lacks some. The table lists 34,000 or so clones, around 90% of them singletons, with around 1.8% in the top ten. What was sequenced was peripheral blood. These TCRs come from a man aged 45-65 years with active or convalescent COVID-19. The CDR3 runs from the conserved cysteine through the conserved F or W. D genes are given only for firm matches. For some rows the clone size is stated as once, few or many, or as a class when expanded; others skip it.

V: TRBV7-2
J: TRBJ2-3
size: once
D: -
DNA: TGTGCCAGCAGCGAGCCCACAGATACGCAGTATTTT
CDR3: CASSEPTDTQYF

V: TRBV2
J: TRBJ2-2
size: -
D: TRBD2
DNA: TGTGCCAGCAGCGGACTAGTCGGGAGTAACACCGGGGAGCTGTTTTTT
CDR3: CASSGLVGSNTGELFF

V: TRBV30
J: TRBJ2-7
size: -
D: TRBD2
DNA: TGTGCCTGGGGTTCGGGACTAGCGGGGGGAGAGCAGTACTTC
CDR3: CAWGSGLAGGEQYF

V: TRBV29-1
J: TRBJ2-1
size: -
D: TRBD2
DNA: TGCAGCGTTGGAAGCGGGAACCCCTACAATGAGCAGTTCTTC
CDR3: CSVGSGNPYNEQFF

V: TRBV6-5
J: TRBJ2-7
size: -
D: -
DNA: TGTGCCAGCAGTTACTCGCGGCCAGGGAATTACTACGAGCAGTACTTC
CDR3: CASSYSRPGNYYEQYF

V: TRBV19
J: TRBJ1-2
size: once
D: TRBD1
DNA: TGTGCCAGTAGTATTCGGACAGGTGACTATGGCTACACCTTC
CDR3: CASSIRTGDYGYTF

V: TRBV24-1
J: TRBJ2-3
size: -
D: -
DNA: TGTGCCACCGAGTCCGCAGATACGCAGTATTTT
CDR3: CATESADTQYF

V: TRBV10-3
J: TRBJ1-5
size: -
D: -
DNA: TGTGCCATCAGTGAGTCGAGTGATCAGCCCCAGCATTTT
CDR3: CAISESSDQPQHF

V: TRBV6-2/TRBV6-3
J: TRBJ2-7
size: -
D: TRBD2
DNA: TGTGCCAGCAGTTTTACTACATCCCTAGCGGGAGTATGGACCTACGAGCAGTACTTC
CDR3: CASSFTTSLAGVWTYEQYF

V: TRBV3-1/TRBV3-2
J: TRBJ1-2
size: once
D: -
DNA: TGTGCCAGCAGCCAAGGGGGGCACTATGGCTACACCTTC
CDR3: CASSQGGHYGYTF

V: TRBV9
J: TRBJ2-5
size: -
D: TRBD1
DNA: TGTGCCAGCAGCGTAGGACAGGGGGCGTGGGAGACCCAGTACTTC
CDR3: CASSVGQGAWETQYF

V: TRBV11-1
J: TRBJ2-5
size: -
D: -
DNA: TGTGCCAGCAGCCGAGACAGTCAAGAGACCCAGTACTTC
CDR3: CASSRDSQETQYF

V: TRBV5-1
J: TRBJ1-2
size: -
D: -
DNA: TGCGCCAGCAGCTTGGTCCCCCCGGGTATCCTTAACTATGGCTACACCTTC
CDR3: CASSLVPPGILNYGYTF

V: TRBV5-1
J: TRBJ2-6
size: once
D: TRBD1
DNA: TGCGCCAGCAGCTCTACAGGGGATGGGGCCAACGTCCTGACTTTC
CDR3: CASSSTGDGANVLTF

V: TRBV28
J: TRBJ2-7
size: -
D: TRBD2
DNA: TGTGCCAGCAGTTTACCCGGGACTAGCTACGAGCAGTACTTC
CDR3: CASSLPGTSYEQYF

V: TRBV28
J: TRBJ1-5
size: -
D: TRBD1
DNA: TGTGCCAGCAGTCCCTACGGACAGGGGGATCAGCCCCAGCATTTT
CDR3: CASSPYGQGDQPQHF

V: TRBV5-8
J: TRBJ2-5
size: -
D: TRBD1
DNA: TGTGCCAGCAGCTTGGTCGGGACAGGGGGAGAGACCCAGTACTTC
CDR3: CASSLVGTGGETQYF

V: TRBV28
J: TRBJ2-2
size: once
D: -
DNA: TGTGCCAGCAGTTTTTTAATAGGAGCTGGGGAGCTGTTTTTT
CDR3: CASSFLIGAGELFF

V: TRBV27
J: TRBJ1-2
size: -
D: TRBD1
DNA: TGTGCCAGCAGCCCGGACAGGGTTCGGCGGTGGACTAATGGCTACACCTTC
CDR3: CASSPDRVRRWTNGYTF

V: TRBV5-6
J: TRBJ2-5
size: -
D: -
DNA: TGTGCCAGCAGCTTCTTCGCCAGGGGAGAGACCCAGTACTTC
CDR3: CASSFFARGETQYF

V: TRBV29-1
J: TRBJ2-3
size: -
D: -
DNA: TGCAGCGCAAGGGACACTACAGATACGCAGTATTTT
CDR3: CSARDTTDTQYF

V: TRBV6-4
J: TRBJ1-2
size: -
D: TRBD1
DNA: TGTGCCAGCAGTTTGACAGGGGAAGGCTATGGCTACACCTTC
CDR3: CASSLTGEGYGYTF

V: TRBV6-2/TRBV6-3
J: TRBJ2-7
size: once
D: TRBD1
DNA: TGTGCCAGCAGTTACACCCAGGGGGTTCTGTACGAGCAGTACTTC
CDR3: CASSYTQGVLYEQYF

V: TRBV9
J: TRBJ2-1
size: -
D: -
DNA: TGTGCCAGCAGCCCACATGACAATGAGCAGTTCTTC
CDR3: CASSPHDNEQFF

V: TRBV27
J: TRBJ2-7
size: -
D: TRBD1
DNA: TGTGCCAGCAGTTTAAGACAGGGGGCAACCTACGAGCAGTACTTC
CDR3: CASSLRQGATYEQYF

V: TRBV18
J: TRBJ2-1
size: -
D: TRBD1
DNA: TGTGCCAGCTCACTAACGACAGGGAGCTCCTACAATGAGCAGTTCTTC
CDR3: CASSLTTGSSYNEQFF

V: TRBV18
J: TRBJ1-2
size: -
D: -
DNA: TGTGCCAGCTCACCTGGGGAGAGCTATGGCTACACCTTC
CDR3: CASSPGESYGYTF

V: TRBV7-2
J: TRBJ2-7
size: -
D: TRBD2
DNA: TGTGCCAGCAGCCCGACTAGCGCCTCCTACGAGCAGTACTTC
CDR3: CASSPTSASYEQYF

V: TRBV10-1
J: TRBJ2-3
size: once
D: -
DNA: TGCGCCAGCAGTGAGACAGGCGAAGATACGCAGTATTTT
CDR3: CASSETGEDTQYF

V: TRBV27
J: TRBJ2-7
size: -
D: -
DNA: TGTGCCAGCAGTTTTATCGGTAGAGCGTACGAGCAGTACTTC
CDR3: CASSFIGRAYEQYF

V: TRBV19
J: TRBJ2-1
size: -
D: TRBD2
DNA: TGTGCCAGTAGTATAAGCGGGATGGTTTACAATGAGCAGTTCTTC
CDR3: CASSISGMVYNEQFF

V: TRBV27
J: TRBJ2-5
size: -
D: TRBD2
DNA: TGTGCCAGCAGTTCTCCGGGACTAGCAGAAGAGACCCAGTACTTC
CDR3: CASSSPGLAEETQYF

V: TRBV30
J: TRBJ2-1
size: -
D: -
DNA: TGTGCCTGGAGTGTAATGCGGGGACGTAGGGAGCAGTTCTTC
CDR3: CAWSVMRGRREQFF

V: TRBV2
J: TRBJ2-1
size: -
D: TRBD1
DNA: TGTGCCAGCAGCTACCGGGGACAGGGGTTCAGTGAGCAGTTCTTC
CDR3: CASSYRGQGFSEQFF

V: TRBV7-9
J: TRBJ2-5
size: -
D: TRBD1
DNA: TGTGCCAGCAGCCCAACGACAGGGGCAGAGACCCAGTACTTC
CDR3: CASSPTTGAETQYF

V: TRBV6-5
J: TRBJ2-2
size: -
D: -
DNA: TGTGCCAGCAGTTACTTCGGAGCGAACACCGGGGAGCTGTTTTTT
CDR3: CASSYFGANTGELFF

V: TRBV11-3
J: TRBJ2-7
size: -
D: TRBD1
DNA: TGTGCCAGCAGCTTAGGGGGGACAGACCTTGGCTACGAGCAGTACTTC
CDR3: CASSLGGTDLGYEQYF